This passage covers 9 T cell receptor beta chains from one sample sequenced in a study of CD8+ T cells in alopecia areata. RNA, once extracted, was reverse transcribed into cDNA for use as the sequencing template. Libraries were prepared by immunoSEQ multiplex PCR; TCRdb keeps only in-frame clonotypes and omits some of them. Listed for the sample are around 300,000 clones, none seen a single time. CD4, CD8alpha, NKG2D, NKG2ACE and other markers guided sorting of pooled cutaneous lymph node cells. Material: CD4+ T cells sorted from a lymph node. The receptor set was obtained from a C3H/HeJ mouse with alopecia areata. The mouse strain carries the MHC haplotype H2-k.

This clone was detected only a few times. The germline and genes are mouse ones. CDR3 bases read: TGCACCTGCAGTGCATACCGGGACTGGGGGGGCGGAGAA. The encoded protein is CTCSAYRDWGGGE. The complete CDR3 sequence is CTCSAYRDWGGGETLYF. This chain joins TRBV1 and TRBJ2-3; 14 bases line up with TRBD2. The CDR3 is cut off 4 residues early in the read; its end comes from the germline J gene. There are 17 residues in the CDR3. CDR1 is NSQYPW and CDR2 is LRSPGD in the germline V gene (reference sequence). The variable domain in full, completed from reference TRBV1 and TRBJ2-3, reads VTLLEQNPRWRLVPRGQAVNLRCILKNSQYPWMSWYQQDLQKQLQWLFTLRSPGDKEVKSLPGADYLATRVTDTELRLQVANMSQGRTLYCTCSAYRDWGGGETLYFGSGTRLTVL.

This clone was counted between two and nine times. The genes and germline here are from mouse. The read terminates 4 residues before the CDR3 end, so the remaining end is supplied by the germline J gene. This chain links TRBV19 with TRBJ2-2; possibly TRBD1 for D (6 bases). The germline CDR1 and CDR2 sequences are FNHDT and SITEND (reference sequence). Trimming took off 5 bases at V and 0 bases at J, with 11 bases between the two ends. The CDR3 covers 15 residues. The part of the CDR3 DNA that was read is TGTGCCAGCAGGTCCGGGACAACAAACACCGGG. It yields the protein CASRSGTTNTG. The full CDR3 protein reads CASRSGTTNTGQLYF.

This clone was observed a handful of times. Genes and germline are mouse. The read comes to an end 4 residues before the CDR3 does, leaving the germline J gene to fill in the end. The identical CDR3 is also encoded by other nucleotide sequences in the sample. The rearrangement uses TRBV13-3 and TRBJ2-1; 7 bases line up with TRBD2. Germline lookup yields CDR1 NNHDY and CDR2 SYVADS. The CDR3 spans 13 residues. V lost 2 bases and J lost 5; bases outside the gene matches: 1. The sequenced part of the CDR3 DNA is TGTGCCAGCAGTGAGGGGACTGATGCT. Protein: CASSEGTDA. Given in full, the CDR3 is CASSEGTDAEQFF.

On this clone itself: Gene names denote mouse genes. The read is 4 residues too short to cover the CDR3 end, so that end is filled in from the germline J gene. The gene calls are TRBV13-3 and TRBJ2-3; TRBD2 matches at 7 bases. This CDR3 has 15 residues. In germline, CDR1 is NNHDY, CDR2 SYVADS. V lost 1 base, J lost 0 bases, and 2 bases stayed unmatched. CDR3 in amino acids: CASSDFWGSAETLYF. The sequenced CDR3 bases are TGTGCCAGCAGTGATTTCTGGGGGAGTGCAGAA.

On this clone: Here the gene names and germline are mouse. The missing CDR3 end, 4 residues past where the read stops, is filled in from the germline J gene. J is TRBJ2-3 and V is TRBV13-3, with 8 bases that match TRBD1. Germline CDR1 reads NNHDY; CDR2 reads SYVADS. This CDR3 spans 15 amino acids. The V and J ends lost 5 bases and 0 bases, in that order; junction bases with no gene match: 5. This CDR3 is CASREGQASAETLYF. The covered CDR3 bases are TGTGCCAGCAGGGAGGGACAGGCTAGTGCAGAA.

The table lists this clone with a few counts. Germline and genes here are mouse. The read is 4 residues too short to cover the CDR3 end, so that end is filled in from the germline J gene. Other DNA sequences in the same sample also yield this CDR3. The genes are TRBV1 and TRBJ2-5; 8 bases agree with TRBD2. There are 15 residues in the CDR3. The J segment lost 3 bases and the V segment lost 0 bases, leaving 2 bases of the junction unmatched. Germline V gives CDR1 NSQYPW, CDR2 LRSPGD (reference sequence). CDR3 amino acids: CTCSAETGGQDTQYF. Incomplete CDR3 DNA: TGCACCTGCAGTGCAGAAACTGGGGGACAAGAC.

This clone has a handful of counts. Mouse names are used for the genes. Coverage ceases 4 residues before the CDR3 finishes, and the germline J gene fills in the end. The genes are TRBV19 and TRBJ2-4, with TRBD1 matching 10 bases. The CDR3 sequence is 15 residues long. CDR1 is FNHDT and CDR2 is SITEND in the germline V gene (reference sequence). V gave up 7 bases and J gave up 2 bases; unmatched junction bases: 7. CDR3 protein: CASQDRGQNQNTLYF. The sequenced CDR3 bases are TGTGCCAGCCAAGACAGGGGGCAGAATCAAAAC.

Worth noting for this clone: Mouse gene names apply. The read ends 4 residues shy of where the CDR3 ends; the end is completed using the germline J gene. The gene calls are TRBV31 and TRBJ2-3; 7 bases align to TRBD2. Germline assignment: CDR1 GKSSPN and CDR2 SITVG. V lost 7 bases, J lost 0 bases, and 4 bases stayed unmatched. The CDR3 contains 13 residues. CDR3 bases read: TGTGCCTTGACTGGGAGTAGTGCAGAA. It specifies CALTGSSAE. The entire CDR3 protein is CALTGSSAETLYF.

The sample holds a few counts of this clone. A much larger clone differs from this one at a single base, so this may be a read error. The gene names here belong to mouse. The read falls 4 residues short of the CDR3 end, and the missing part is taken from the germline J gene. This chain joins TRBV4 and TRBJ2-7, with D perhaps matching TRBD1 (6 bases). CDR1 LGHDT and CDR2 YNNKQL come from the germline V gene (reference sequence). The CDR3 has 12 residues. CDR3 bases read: TGTGCCAGCAGCCAGGACAGATAT. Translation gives CASSQDRY. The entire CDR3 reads CASSQDRYEQYF.